The subject of this entry is one T cell receptor beta chain. The antigen remains undetermined. The sample originates from a study of vaccination and CD4 T cells after COVID-19. Study in general: Sampling that followed vaccination took place a median 72 days after dose two, within a range of 14 to 241.

The V and J ends lost 5 bases and 2 bases, in that order; junction bases with no gene match: 3. The CDR3 has 14 amino acids. CDR1 and CDR2 (germline): WSHSY, SAAADI. Treatment: approximately 11-day PBMC culture with coronavirus spike peptide pools or control peptides (ViraFEST assay). First, ViraFEST expanded antigen-specific T cells with peptide pools, and next it sequenced the TCRs. Dates of positive PCR ran from March to December 2020, before US Alpha, Beta and Delta variants. The authors cultured fewer than 2.5 million PBMCs per well with 9 to 10 IU/ml IL-2 and around 9.2 ug/ml peptide pools. The Oncomine TCR Beta short-read assay was what sequenced the DNA obtained from cultured CD4+ T cells. TCRdb independently ran MiXCR on the PCR reads; one entry per CDR3 protein. This repertoire shows 20,000 to 25,000 distinct CDR3 sequences, roughly 50% found once; its top ten account for 9%.

The V gene is TRBV10-2, the J gene TRBJ2-7, with 10 bases that match TRBD2. The clonotype originates from a human donor who had recovered from COVID-19. Sequencing was carried out using CD4+ T cells from blood, cultured in vitro. DNA for the CDR3: TGCGCCAGCAGTCGGACTAGCGGAACCTACGAGCAGTACTTC. Its translation: CASSRTSGTYEQYF.